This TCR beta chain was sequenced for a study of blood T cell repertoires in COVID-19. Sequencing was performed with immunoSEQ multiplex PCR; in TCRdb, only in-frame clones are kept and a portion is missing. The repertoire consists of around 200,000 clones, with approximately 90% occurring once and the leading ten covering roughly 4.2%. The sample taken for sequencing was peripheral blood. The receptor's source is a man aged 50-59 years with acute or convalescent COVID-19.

The CDR3 DNA reads as TGCAGCGTTGCAAGACTAGCGGGGGACTACAATGAGCAGTTCTTC. It is translated as CSVARLAGDYNEQFF. This chain connects TRBV29-1 to TRBJ2-1, with 12 bases identical to TRBD2. Unmatched junction bases numbered 4, after V lost 4 bases and J lost 3 bases. The CDR3 is 15 amino acids. Germline loops: CDR1 SQVTM, CDR2 ANQGSEA.